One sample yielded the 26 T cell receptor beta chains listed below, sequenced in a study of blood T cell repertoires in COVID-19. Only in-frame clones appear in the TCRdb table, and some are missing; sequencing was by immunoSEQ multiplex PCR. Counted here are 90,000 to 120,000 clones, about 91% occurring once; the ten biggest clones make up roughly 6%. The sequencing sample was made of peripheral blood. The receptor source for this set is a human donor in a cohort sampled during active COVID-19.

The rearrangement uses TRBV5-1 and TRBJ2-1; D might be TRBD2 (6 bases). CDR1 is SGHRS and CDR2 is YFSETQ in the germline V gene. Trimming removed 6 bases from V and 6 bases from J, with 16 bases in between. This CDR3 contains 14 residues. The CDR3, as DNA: TGCGCCAGCACCGGGACTTGGGGTATCAATGAGCAGTTCTTC. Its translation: CASTGTWGINEQFF.

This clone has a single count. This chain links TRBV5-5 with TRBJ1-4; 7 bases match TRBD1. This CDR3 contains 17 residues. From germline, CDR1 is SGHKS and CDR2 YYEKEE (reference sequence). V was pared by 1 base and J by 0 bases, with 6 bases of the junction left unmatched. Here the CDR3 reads CASSLRSQGATNEKLFF. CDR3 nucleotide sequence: TGTGCCAGCAGCTTGAGATCTCAGGGGGCAACTAATGAAAAACTGTTTTTT. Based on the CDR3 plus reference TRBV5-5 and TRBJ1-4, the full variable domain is DAGVTQSPTHLIKTRGQQVTLRCSPISGHKSVSWYQQVLGQGPQFIFQYYEKEERGRGNFPDRFSARQFPNYSSELNVNALLLGDSALYLCASSLRSQGATNEKLFFGSGTQLSVL.

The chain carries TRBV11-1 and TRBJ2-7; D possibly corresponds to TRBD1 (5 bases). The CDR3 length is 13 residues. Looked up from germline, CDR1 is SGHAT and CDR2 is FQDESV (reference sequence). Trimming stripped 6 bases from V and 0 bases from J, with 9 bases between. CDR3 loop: CASSAGFSYEQYF. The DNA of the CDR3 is TGTGCCAGCAGTGCAGGGTTCTCCTACGAGCAGTACTTC.

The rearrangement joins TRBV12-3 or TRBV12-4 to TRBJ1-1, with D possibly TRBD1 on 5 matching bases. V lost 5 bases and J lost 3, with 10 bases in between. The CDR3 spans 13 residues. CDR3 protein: CASSIDSYTEAFF. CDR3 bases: TGTGCCAGCAGTATTGACAGCTACACTGAAGCTTTCTTT.

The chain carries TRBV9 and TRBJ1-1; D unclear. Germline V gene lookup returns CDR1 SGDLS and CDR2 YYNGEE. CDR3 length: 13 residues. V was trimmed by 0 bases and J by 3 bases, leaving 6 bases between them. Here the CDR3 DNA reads TGTGCCAGCAGCGTAGCTGAGGACACTGAAGCTTTCTTT. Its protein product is CASSVAEDTEAFF.

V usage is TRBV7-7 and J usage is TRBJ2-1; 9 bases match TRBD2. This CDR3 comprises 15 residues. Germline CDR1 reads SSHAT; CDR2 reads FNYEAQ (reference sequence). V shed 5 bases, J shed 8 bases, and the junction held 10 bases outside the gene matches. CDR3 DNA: TGTGCCAGCAGCCCGATAGCGGGAGCTAGCCATGAGCAGTTCTTC. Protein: CASSPIAGASHEQFF.

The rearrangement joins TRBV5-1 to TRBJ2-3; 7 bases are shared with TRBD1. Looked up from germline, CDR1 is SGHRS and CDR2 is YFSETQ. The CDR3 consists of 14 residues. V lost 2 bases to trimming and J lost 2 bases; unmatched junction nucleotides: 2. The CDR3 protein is CASSFGTATDTQYF. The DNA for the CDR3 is TGCGCCAGCAGCTTCGGGACAGCCACAGATACGCAGTATTTT.

The CDR3 nucleotides read TGTGCCTGGAGTCAACTAGCGGGTATCGATGAGCAGTTCTTC. Translating it yields CAWSQLAGIDEQFF. This rearrangement joins TRBV30 to TRBJ2-1, with TRBD2 identical over 9 bases. Germline V gene lookup returns CDR1 GTSNPN and CDR2 SVGIG (reference sequence). Trimming removed 2 bases from V and 8 bases from J; junction bases left unmatched: 7. The CDR3 runs 14 residues.

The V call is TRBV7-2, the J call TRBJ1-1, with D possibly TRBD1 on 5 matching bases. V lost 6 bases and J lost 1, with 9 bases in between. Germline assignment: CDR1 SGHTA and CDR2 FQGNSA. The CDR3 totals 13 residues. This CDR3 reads CASRSQGNTEAFF. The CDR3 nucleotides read TGTGCCAGCAGATCGCAGGGGAACACTGAAGCTTTCTTT.

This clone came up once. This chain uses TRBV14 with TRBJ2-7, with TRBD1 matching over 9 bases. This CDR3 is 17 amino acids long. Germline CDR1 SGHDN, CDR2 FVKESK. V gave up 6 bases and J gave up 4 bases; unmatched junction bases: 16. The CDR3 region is CASSRLSGTGLVYEQYF. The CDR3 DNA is TGTGCCAGCAGTCGACTTTCCGGGACAGGGCTCGTTTACGAGCAGTACTTC.

The DNA for the CDR3 is TGTGCCAGCAGCCCACTAGGCGCCAAAAACATTCAGTACTTC. Translating gives CASSPLGAKNIQYF. The V and J genes are TRBV6-2 or TRBV6-3 and TRBJ2-4, with D maybe TRBD2 (5 bases). The CDR3 consists of 14 residues. From germline, CDR1 is MNHEY and CDR2 SVGEGT. With 6 bases removed from V and 1 base from J, the gap between germline ends came to 10 bases.

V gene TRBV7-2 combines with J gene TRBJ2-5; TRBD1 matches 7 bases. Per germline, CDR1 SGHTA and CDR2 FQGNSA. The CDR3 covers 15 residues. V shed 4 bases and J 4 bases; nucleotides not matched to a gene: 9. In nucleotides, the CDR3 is TGTGCCAGCAGCTCTTCGCGCCGGACAGGAGAGACCCAGTACTTC. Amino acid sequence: CASSSSRRTGETQYF.

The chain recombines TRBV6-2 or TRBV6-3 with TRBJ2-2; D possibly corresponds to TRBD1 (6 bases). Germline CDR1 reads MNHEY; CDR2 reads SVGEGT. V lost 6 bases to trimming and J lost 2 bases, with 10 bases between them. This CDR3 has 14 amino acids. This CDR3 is CASSRGSNTGELFF. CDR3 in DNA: TGTGCCAGCAGCAGGGGATCTAACACCGGGGAGCTGTTTTTT.

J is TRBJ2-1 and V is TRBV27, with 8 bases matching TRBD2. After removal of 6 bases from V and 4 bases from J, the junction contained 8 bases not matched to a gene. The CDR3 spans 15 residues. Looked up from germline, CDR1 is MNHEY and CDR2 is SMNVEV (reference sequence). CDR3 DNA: TGTGCCAGCAGCCCACGGGAGGGCCCTTACAATGAGCAGTTCTTC. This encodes CASSPREGPYNEQFF.

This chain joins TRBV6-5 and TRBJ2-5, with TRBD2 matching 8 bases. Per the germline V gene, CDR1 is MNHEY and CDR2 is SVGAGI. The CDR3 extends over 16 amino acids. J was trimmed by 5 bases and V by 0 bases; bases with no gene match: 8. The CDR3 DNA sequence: TGTGCCAGCAGTTACTCGAGTATACGGGAGGGGGAGACCCAGTACTTC. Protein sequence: CASSYSSIREGETQYF.

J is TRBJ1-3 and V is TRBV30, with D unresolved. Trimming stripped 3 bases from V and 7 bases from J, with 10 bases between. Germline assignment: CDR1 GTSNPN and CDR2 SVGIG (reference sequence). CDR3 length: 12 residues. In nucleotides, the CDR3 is TGTGCCTGGAGGCCGGCCGGGAACACCATATATTTT. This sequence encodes CAWRPAGNTIYF.

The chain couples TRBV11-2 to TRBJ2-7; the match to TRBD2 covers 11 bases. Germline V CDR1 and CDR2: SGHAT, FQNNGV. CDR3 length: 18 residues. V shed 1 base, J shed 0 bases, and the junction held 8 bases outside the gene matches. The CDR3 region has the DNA TGTGCCAGCAGCTTAGGGACTAGCGGGCGTGCTAGCTCCTACGAGCAGTACTTC. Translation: CASSLGTSGRASSYEQYF.

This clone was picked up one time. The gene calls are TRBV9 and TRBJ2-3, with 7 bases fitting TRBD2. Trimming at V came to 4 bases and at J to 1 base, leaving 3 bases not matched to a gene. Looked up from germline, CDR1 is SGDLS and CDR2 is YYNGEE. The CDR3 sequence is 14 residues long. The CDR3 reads CASSPTSRTDTQYF. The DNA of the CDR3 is TGTGCCAGCAGCCCGACTAGCCGCACAGATACGCAGTATTTT.

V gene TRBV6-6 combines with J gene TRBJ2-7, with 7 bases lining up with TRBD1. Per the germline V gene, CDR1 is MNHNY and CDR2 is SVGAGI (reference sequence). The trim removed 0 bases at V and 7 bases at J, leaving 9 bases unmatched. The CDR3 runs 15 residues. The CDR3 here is CASSYSGQNTGEQYF. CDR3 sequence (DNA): TGTGCCAGCAGTTACTCGGGACAGAATACGGGTGAGCAGTACTTC.

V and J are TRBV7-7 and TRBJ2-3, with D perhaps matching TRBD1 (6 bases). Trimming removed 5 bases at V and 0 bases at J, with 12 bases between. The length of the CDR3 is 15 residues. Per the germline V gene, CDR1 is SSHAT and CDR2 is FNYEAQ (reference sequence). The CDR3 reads CASSPRQASTDTQYF. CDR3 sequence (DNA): TGTGCCAGCAGCCCTCGACAGGCAAGCACAGATACGCAGTATTTT.

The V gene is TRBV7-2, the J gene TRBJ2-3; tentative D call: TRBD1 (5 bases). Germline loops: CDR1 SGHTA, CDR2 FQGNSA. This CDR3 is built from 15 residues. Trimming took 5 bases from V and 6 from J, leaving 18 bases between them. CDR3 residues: CASSPPQGHPDTQYF. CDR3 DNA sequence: TGTGCCAGCAGCCCACCCCAGGGCCACCCGGATACGCAGTATTTT. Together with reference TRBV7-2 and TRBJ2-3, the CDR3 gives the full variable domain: GAGVSQSPSNKVTEKGKDVELRCDPISGHTALYWYRQSLGQGLEFLIYFQGNSAPDKSGLPSDRFSAERTGGSVSTLTIQRTQQEDSAVYLCASSPPQGHPDTQYFGPGTRLTVL.

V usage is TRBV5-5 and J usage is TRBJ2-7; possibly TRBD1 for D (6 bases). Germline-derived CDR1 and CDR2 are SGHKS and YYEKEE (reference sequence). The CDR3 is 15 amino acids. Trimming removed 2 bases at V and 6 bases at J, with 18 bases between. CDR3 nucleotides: TGTGCCAGCAGCTTAACCAGGGGAGATTTAGGCGAGCAGTACTTC. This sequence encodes CASSLTRGDLGEQYF.

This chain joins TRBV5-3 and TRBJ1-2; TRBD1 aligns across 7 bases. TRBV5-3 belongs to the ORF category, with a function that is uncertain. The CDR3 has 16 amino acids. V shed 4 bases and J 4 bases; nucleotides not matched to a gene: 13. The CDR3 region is CARSPGTVVGLYGYTF. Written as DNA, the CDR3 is TGTGCCAGAAGCCCAGGGACAGTAGTAGGACTCTATGGCTACACCTTC.

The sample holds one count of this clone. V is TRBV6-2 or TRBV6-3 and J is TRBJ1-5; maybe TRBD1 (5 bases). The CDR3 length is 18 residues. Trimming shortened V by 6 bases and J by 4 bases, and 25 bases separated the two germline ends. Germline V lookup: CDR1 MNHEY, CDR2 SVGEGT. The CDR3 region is CASSPLGGGYLGNQPQHF. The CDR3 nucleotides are TGTGCCAGCAGCCCTCTTGGGGGAGGTTATTTGGGGAATCAGCCCCAGCATTTT.

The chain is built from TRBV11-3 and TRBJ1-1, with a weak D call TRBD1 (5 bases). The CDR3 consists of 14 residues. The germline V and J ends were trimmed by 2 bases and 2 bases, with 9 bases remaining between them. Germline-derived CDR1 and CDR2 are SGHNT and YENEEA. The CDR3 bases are TGTGCCAGCAGCTTACAGGGACTTAACACTGAAGCTTTCTTT. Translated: CASSLQGLNTEAFF.

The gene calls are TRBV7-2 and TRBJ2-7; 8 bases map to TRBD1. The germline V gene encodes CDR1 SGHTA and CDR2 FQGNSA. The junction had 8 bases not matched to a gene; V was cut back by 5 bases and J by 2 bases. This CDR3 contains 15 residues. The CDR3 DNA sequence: TGTGCCAGCAGCATCTCGACAGGGGCCGCCTACGAGCAGTACTTC. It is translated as CASSISTGAAYEQYF. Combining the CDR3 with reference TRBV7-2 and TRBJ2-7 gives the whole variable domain GAGVSQSPSNKVTEKGKDVELRCDPISGHTALYWYRQSLGQGLEFLIYFQGNSAPDKSGLPSDRFSAERTGGSVSTLTIQRTQQEDSAVYLCASSISTGAAYEQYFGPGTRLTVT.